This TCR beta chain was profiled in a study of cytomegalovirus exposure and HLA in healthy donors. Regarding the study as a whole: Roughly uniform sequencing depth across donors was assumed, possibly incorrectly. Researchers reportedly found TCR beta sequences accurately predicted most subjects' HLA-A and HLA-B alleles. Through in vitro validation, a few CMV-associated chains were shown to be specific for CMV antigens.

The CDR3 consists of 16 residues. Germline V gene data show CDR1 as SGHNT and CDR2 as YYREEE (reference sequence). With 4 bases clipped from V and 5 bases from J, the junction kept 8 bases outside the gene matches. PCR primers comprised 60 Vbeta and 13 Jbeta primers. Assay used: immunoSEQ multiplex PCR; TCRdb lists only in-frame clones, some missing. This sample's table has approximately 70,000 clones. As concerns this clone: Its antigen remains unknown.

This sequence was found in a woman in her 40s in good health and CMV-seropositive. The genes are TRBV5-4 and TRBJ2-2, with 10 bases lining up with TRBD2. The sequencing input was PBMCs. Written as DNA, the CDR3 is TGTGCCAGCAGCATCAGGTTGGGACTAGCGACCGGGGAGCTGTTTTTT. It yields the protein CASSIRLGLATGELFF.